This T cell receptor beta chain was sequenced in a study of shared clonotypes between healthy human individuals. Study-level background: Each donor contributed plates that comprised three CD4 naive, three CD4 memory, two CD8 naive and one CD8 memory.

Profiled with immunoSEQ multiplex PCR; TCRdb holds only in-frame clones, not every one. The sample holds about a million clones, approximately 70% seen once. Investigators divided CD4+ cells into CD45RA+ naive and CD45RA-negative memory subsets. V was pared by 0 bases and J by 5 bases, with 4 bases of the junction left unmatched. The CDR3 runs 15 residues. Germline values: CDR1 LNHNV, CDR2 YYDKDF (reference sequence). The material sequenced was memory CD4+ T cells sorted from blood. Subset noted: CD45RA-negative fraction. V usage is TRBV15 and J usage is TRBJ1-5; 7 bases align to TRBD1. The origin of this receptor is a man in his late teens or twenties in good health. In DNA form, the CDR3 reads TGTGCCACCAGCAGAGAAGGCAGGGGGTATCAGCCCCAGCATTTT. Residues: CATSREGRGYQPQHF. Together with reference TRBV15 and TRBJ1-5, the CDR3 gives the full variable domain: DAMVIQNPRYQVTQFGKPVTLSCSQTLNHNVMYWYQQKSSQAPKLLFHYYDKDFNNEADTPDNFQSRRPNTSFCFLDIRSPGLGDTAMYLCATSREGRGYQPQHFGDGTRLSIL.